This TCR beta chain came from a study of cytomegalovirus exposure and HLA in healthy donors. The PCR had 60 Vbeta and 13 Jbeta primers. Produced via immunoSEQ multiplex PCR; TCRdb's table is partial and in-frame only. The sample gives under 150,000 clones, roughly four fifths of which show up once; approximately 2.4% is in the top ten. Study conclusions and caveats: Apparent HLA restriction characterized most CMV-associated TCR beta chains in a later analysis.

Comment on this clone: Its antigen remains unidentified.

V lost 4 bases, J lost 1 base, and 8 bases lay in between. The CDR3 is 13 residues long. Per the germline V gene, CDR1 is SGHNT and CDR2 is YYREEE (reference sequence). This sequence was found in a male donor in good health and CMV-seronegative. The chain links TRBV5-4 to TRBJ1-1; D may be TRBD1 (5 bases). The sequencing sample was made of PBMCs. CDR3 DNA: TGTGCCAGCAGCCAAGGACAGAACACTGAAGCTTTCTTT. Residues: CASSQGQNTEAFF.